This T cell receptor beta chain was found in a study of T cells expressing NK-cell markers. Turning to the study itself: TCR beta repertoires came from sorted CD3+CD56+NKG2C+, CD3+CD56+NKG2C- and CD3+CD56-NKG2C+ T cells.

To note about this clonotype: Antigen specificity is unknown.

Study-wide points: Four of the donors also had these clonotypes leading their CD3+CD56-NKG2C+ fraction. As a fraction of CD8+ T cells, dominant NKG2C+ clonotypes reached about 1.0-8% in six or seven donors. Expanded NKG2C+ T cell clones had unclear HCMV specificity.

With the 5' RACE reads reprocessed, TCRdb shows one record per CDR3 protein and no DNA. The sample data list under 500,000 distinct CDR3 sequences. The CDR3 has 14 amino acids. Germline V gene data show CDR1 as SGHRS and CDR2 as YFSETQ. Sequenced: blood T cells: a sorted CD56 or NKG2C T cell subset, CD4+ or CD8+ T cells, or bulk PBMC T cells (not recorded which). The clonotype comes from a woman between 18 and 69 years old in good health. This sequence joins TRBV5-1 and TRBJ1-2; TCRdb designates TRBD1, a call that cannot be tested without DNA. CDR3 protein: CASSPTGQNYGYTF.